The subject of this entry is one T cell receptor (beta chain). The data belong to a study of T cells in Graves' hyperthyroidism and ophthalmopathy. Looked up from germline, CDR1 is SGHRS and CDR2 is YFSETQ. The CDR3 consists of 14 residues. Trimming pared 5 bases from V and 4 bases from J, leaving 12 bases between. Authors of the study amplified TCR beta CDR3 regions from RNA transcripts. The study used the HTBI primer set for a first-round RT-PCR of the TCR CDR3. Using its own MiXCR run on the multiplex PCR reads, TCRdb lists one record per CDR3 protein. The table records approximately 570,000 distinct CDR3 sequences, about 20% of them present only once.

The rearrangement uses TRBV5-1 and TRBJ2-2; the D gene could be TRBD1 or TRBD2 (5 bases each). The sample comprised blood. This TCR derives from a man in his forties with Graves' ophthalmopathy. CDR3 loop: CASSFGDRTGELFF. CDR3 coding DNA: TGCGCCAGCAGTTTCGGGGACCGCACCGGGGAGCTGTTTTTT.